This TCR beta chain is drawn from a study of cytomegalovirus exposure and HLA in healthy donors. Findings and caveats of the study: As confirmed in vitro, three CMV-associated chains were specific for CMV antigens. The listing of 150 to 200 TCR beta chains classed them as cytomegalovirus-associated. TCR clusters originating in the first cohort tended to co-occur in the roughly 130 validation repertoires, according to a later analysis.

As for this clone: Its antigen is not identified.

The CDR3 is 16 amino acids. CDR1 is MNHEY, CDR2 SVGAGI, per germline. V dropped 1 base and J dropped 8; count of bases not matched to a gene: 4. The table came from immunoSEQ multiplex PCR; TCRdb's copy has only in-frame clones and leaves some out. This table holds some 87,000 clones, 95% to 96% found once. The chain employs TRBV6-5 and TRBJ2-1; TRBD2 agrees at 14 bases. The clonotype was recovered from a woman between 18 and 29 years old in good health and CMV-seronegative. Sequencing was carried out using PBMCs. The CDR3 nucleotides read TGTGCCAGCAGTTACTTCGGGACTAGCGGGAGAGATGAGCAGTTCTTC. Translated: CASSYFGTSGRDEQFF.